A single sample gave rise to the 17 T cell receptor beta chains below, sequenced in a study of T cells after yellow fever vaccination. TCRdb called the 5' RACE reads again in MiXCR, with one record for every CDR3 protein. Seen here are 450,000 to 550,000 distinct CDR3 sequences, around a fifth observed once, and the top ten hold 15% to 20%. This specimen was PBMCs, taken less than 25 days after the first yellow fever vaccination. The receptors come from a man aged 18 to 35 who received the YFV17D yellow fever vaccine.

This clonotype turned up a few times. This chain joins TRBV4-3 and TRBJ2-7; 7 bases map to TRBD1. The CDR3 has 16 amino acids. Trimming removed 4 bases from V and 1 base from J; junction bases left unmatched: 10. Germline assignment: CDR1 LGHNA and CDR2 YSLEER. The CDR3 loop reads CASSLIRGRGSYEQYF. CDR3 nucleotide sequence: TGCGCCAGCAGCCTAATCAGGGGGAGAGGGTCCTACGAGCAGTACTTC.

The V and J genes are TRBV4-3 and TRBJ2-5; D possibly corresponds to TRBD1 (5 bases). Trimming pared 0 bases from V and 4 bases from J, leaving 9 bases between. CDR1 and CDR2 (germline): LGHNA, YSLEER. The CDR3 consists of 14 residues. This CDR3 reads CASSQDAQGETQYF. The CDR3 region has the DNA TGCGCCAGCAGCCAAGACGCTCAGGGAGAGACCCAGTACTTC.

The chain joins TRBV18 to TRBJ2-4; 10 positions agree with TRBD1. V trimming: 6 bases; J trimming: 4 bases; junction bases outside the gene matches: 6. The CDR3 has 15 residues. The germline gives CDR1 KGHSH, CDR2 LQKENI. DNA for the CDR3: TGTGCCAGCTCGTCCCAGGGACAGGGGAAAAACATTCAGTACTTC. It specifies CASSSQGQGKNIQYF.

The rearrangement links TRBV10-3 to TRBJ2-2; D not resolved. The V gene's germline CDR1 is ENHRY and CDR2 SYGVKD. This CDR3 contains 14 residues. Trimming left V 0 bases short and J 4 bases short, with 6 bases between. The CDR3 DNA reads TGTGCCATCAGTGAGTCGAGAATCACCGGGGAGCTGTTTTTT. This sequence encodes CAISESRITGELFF.

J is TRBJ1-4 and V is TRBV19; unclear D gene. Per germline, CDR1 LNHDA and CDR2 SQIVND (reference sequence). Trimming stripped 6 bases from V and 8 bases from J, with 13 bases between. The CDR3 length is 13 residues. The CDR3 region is CASRRRGEEKLFF. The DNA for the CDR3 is TGTGCCAGTAGACGGCGCGGGGAGGAAAAACTGTTTTTT.

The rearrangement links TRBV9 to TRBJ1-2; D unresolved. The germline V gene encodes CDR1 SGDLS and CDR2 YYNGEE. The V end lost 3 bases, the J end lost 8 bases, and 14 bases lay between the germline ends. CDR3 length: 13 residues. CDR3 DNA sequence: TGTGCCAGCAGCGCCAACTTGGGTCCAGGCTACACCTTC. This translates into CASSANLGPGYTF.

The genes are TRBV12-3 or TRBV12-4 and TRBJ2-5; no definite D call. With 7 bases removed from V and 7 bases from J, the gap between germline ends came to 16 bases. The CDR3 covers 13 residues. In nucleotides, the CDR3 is TGTGCCAGCATCGTCGGCACCGTGGGGACCCAGTACTTC. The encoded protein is CASIVGTVGTQYF.

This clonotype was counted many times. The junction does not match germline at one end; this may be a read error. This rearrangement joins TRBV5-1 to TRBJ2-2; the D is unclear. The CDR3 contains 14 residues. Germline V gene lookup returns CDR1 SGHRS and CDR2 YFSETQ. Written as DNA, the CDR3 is TGTGCCAGCAGCTTAGTACTCAATACCGGGGAGCTGTTTTTT. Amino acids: CASSLVLNTGELFF. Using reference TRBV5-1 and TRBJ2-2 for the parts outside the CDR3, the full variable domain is KAGVTQTPRYLIKTRGQQVTLSCSPISGHRSVSWYQQTPGQGLQFLFEYFSETQRNKGNFPGRFSGRQFSNSRSEMNVSTLELGDSALYLCASSLVLNTGELFFGEGSRLTVL.

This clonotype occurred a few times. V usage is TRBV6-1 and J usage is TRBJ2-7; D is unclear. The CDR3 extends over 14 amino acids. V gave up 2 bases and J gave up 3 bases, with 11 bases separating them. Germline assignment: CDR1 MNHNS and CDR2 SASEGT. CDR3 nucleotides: TGTGCCAGCAGTGAATCGGGCAGATACTACGAGCAGTACGTC. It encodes CASSESGRYYEQYV.

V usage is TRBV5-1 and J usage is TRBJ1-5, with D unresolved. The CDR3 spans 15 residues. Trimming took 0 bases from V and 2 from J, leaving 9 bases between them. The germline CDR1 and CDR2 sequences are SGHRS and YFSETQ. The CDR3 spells CASSLGPGRNQPQHF. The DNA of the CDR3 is TGCGCCAGCAGCTTGGGGCCAGGTCGCAATCAGCCCCAGCATTTT.

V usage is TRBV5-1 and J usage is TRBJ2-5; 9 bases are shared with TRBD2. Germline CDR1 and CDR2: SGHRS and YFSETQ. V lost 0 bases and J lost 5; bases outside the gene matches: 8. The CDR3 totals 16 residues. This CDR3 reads CASSLAGSGGIETQYF. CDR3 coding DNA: TGCGCCAGCAGCTTGGCCGGGAGCGGGGGGATCGAGACCCAGTACTTC.

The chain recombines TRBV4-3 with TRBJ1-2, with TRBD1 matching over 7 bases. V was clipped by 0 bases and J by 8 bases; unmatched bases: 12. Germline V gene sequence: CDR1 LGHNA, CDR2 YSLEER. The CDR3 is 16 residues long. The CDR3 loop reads CASSQDRDSDWGGYTF. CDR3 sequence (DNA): TGCGCCAGCAGCCAAGATCGGGACAGCGATTGGGGAGGCTACACCTTC.

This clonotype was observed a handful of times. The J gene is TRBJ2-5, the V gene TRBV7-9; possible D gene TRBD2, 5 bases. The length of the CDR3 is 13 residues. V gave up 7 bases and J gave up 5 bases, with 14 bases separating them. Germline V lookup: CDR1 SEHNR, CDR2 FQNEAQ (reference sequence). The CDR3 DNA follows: TGTGCCAGCAAGCAAGCGGTGCGGGAGACCCAGTACTTC. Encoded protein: CASKQAVRETQYF.

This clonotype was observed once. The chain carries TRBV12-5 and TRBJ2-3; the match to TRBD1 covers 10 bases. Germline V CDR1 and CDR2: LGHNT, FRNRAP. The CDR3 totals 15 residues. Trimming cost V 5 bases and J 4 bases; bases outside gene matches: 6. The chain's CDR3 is CASGTGTGVPDTQYF. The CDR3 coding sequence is TGTGCTAGTGGTACCGGGACAGGGGTTCCAGATACGCAGTATTTT.

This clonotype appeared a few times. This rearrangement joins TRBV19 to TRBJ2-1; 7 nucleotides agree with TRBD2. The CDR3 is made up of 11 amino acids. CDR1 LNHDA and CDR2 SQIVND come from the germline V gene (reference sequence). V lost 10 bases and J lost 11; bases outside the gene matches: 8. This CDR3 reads CATGEGRKQFF. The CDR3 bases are TGTGCCACCGGGGAGGGACGCAAGCAGTTCTTC.

This CDR3 reads CATKQGAQGDTQYF. For the CDR3, the DNA is TGTGCCACCAAGCAGGGGGCGCAGGGAGATACGCAGTATTTT. The V gene is TRBV27, the J gene TRBJ2-3, with 8 positions matching TRBD1. Per germline, CDR1 MNHEY and CDR2 SMNVEV (reference sequence). The length of the CDR3 is 14 residues. Losses at the gene ends were 10 bases for V and 5 bases for J; bases not matched to a gene: 11.

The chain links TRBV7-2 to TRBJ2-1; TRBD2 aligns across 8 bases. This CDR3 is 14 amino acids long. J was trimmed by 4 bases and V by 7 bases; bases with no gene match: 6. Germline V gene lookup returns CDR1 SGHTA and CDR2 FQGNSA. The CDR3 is CASNPGGAYNEQFF. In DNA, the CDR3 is TGTGCCAGCAACCCGGGGGGGGCATACAATGAGCAGTTCTTC.